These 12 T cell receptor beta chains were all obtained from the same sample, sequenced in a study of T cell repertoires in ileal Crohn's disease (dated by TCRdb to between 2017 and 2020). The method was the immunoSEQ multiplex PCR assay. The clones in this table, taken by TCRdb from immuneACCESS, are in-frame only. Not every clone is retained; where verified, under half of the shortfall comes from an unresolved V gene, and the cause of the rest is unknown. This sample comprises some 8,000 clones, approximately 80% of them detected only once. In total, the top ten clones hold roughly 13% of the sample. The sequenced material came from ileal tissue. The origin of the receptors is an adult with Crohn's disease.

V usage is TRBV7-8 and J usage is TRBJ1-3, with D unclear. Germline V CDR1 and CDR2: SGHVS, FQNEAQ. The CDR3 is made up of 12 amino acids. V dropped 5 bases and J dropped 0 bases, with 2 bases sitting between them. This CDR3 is CASSPSGNTIYF. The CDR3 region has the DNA TGTGCCAGCAGCCCCTCTGGAAACACCATATATTTT. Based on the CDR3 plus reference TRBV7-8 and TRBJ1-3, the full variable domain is GAGVSQSPRYKVAKRGQDVALRCDPISGHVSLFWYQQALGQGPEFLTYFQNEAQLDKSGLPSDRFFAERPEGSVSTLKIQRTQQEDSAVYLCASSPSGNTIYFGEGSWLTVV.

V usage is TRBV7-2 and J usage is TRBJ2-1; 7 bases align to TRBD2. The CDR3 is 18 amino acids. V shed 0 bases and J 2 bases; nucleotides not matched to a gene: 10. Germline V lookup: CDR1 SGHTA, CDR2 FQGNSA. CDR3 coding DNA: TGTGCCAGCAGCTTAGCAATCCCCGGACTAGTGGCCTACAATGAGCAGTTCTTC. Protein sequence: CASSLAIPGLVAYNEQFF. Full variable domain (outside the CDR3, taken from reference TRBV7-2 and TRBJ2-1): GAGVSQSPSNKVTEKGKDVELRCDPISGHTALYWYRQSLGQGLEFLIYFQGNSAPDKSGLPSDRFSAERTGGSVSTLTIQRTQQEDSAVYLCASSLAIPGLVAYNEQFFGPGTRLTVL.

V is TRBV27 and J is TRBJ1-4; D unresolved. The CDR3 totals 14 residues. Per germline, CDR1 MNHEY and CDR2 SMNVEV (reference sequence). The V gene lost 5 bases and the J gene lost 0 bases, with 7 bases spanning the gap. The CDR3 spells CASSDTSTNEKLFF. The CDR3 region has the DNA TGTGCCAGCAGTGACACGTCAACTAATGAAAAACTGTTTTTT.

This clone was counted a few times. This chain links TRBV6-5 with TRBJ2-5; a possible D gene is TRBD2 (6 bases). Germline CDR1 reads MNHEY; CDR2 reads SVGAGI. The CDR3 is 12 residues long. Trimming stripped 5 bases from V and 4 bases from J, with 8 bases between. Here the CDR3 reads CASSPEGETQYF. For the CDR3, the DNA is TGTGCCAGCAGTCCGGAGGGAGAGACCCAGTACTTC.

This CDR3 reads CASSLGGQPDQPQHF. The CDR3, as DNA: TGTGCCAGCAGTTTAGGGGGACAGCCAGATCAGCCCCAGCATTTT. This rearrangement joins TRBV28 to TRBJ1-5; TRBD1 agrees at 7 bases. The CDR3 is 15 residues long. After removal of 2 bases from V and 5 bases from J, the junction contained 6 bases not matched to a gene. CDR1 and CDR2 from the germline V gene are MDHEN and SYDVKM.

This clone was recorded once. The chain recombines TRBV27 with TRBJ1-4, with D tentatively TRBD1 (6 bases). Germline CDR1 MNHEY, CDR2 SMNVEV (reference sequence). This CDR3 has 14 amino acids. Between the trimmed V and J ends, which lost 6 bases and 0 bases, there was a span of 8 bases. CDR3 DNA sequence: TGTGCCAGCAGGGGGGCGGCAACTAATGAAAAACTGTTTTTT. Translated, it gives CASRGAATNEKLFF.

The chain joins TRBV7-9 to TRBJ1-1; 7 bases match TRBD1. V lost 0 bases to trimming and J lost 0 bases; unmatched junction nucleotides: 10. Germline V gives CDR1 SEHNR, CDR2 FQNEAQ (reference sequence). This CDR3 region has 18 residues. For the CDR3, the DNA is TGTGCCAGCAGCTTAGCACAAAGAATGGACAGGTTGAACACTGAAGCTTTCTTT. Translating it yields CASSLAQRMDRLNTEAFF. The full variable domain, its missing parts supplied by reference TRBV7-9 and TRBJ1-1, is DTGVSQNPRHKITKRGQNVTFRCDPISEHNRLYWYRQTLGQGPEFLTYFQNEAQLEKSRLLSDRFSAERPKGSFSTLEIQRTEQGDSAMYLCASSLAQRMDRLNTEAFFGQGTRLTVV.

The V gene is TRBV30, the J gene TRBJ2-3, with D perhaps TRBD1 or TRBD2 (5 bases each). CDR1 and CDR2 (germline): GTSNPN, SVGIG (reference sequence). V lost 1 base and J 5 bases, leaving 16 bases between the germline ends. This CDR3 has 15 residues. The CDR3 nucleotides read TGTGCCTGGAGTGCCGGGACCGGGTCAGGAGATACGCAGTATTTT. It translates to CAWSAGTGSGDTQYF.

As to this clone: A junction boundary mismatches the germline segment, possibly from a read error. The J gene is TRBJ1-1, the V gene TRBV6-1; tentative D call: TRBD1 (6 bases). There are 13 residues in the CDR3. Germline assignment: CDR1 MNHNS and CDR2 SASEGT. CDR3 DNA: TGTGCCAGCAGCCTGAGGGGGAACCCTGAAGCTTTCTTT. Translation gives CASSLRGNPEAFF.

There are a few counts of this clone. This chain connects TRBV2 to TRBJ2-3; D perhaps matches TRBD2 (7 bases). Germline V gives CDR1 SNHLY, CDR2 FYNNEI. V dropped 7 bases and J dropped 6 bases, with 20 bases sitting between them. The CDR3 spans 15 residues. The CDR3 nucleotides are TGTGCCAGCACCGGGGGGCAAGCTCGTAGGGATACGCAGTATTTT. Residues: CASTGGQARRDTQYF.

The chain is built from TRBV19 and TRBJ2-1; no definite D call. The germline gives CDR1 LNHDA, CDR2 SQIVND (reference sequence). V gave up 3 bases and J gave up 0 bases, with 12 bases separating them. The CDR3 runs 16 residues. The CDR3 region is CASSILHRSSYNEQFF. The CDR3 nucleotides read TGTGCCAGTAGTATTCTACATAGGAGCTCCTACAATGAGCAGTTCTTC.

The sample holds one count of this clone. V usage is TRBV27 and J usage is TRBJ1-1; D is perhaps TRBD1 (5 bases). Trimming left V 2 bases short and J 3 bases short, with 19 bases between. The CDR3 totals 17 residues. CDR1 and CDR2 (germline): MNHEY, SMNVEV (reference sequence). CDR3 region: CASSLISLDGGYTEAFF. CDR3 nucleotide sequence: TGTGCCAGCAGTTTAATTTCCTTGGACGGGGGATACACTGAAGCTTTCTTT.